The clone carrying this T cell receptor beta chain has more than one count but fewer than ten. The data derive from a study of T-cell reconstitution after alpha-beta-depleted transplantation in children. Preparation of the TCRbeta library was carried out with unique molecular identifiers. Each CDR3 protein gets one entry after TCRdb re-called the PCR reads with MiXCR. The repertoire has about 610,000 distinct CDR3 sequences, roughly a tenth of them found once; the top ten carry 4% to 5%. The sequences come from PBMCs from the stem cell graft donor, collected from the stem cell graft. The receptor was derived from a human donor who donated a stem cell graft to a child with acute myeloid leukemia.

CDR3 amino acids: CASSQNRQETQYF. CDR3 DNA: TGTGCCAGCAGCCAAAATAGGCAAGAGACCCAGTACTTC. The chain uses TRBV7-2 and TRBJ2-5; no definite D call. This CDR3 is 13 amino acids long. Germline assignment: CDR1 SGHTA and CDR2 FQGNSA. Deletions cut 5 bases from V and 2 bases from J, with 9 bases between.